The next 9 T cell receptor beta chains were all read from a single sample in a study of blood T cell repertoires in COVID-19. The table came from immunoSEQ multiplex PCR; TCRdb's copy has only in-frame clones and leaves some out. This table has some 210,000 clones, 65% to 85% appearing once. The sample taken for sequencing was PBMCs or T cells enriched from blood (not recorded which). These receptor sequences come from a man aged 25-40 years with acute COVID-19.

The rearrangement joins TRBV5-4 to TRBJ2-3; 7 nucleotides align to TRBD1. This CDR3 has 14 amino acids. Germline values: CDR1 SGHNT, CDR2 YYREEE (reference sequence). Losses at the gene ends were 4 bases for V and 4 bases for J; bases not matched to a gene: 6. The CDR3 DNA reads TGTGCCAGCAGCCCACAAGGGGGCCCAGATACGCAGTATTTT. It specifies CASSPQGGPDTQYF.

CDR3: CASSLFSGGGGKTQYF. The DNA for the CDR3 is TGTGCCAGCAGCCTGTTTAGCGGGGGGGGAGGCAAGACCCAGTACTTC. This sequence joins TRBV3-1 (or the pseudogene TRBV3-2) and TRBJ2-5; 11 bases agree with TRBD2. Germline V lookup: CDR1 LGHDT, CDR2 YNNKEL (reference sequence). V lost 4 bases, J lost 6 bases, and 10 bases stayed unmatched. The CDR3 runs 16 residues.

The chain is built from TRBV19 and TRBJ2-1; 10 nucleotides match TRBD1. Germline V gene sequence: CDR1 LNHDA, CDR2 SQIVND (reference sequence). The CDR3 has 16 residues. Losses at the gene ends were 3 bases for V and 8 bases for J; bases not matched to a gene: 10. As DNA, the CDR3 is TGTGCCAGTAGTATCTCGACAGGGGGCGGCTTGGATGAGCAGTTCTTC. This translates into CASSISTGGGLDEQFF.

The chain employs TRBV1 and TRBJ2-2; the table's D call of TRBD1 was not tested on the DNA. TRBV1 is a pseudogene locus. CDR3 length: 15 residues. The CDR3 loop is CTSSLRGHNTGELFF. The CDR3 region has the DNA TGCACCAGCAGCCTCAGGGGCCATAACACCGGGGAGCTGTTTTTT.

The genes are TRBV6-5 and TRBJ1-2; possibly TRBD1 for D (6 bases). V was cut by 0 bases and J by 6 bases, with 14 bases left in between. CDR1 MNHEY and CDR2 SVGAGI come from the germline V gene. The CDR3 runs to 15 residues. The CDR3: CASSYSLNTGNGYTF. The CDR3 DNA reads TGTGCCAGCAGTTACTCGTTAAATACAGGGAATGGCTACACCTTC.

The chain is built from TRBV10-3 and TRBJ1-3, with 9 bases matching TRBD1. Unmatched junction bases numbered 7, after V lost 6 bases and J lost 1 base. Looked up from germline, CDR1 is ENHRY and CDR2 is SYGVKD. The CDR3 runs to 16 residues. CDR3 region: CAISTGGRDSGNTIYF. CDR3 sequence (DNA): TGTGCCATCAGCACAGGGGGCAGGGATTCTGGAAACACCATATATTTT.

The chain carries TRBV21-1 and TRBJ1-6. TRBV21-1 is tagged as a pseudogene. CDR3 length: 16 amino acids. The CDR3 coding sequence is TGTGCCACCGGGGGGGGTAAGTCGCTCTATAATTCACCCCTCCACTTT. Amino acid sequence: CATGGGKSLYNSPLHF.

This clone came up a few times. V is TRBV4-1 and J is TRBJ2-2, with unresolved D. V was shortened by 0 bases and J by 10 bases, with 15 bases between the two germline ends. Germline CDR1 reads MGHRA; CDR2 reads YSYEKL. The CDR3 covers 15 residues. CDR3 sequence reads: CASSQEESSFEELFF. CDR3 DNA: TGCGCCAGCAGCCAAGAAGAGTCGAGCTTCGAGGAGCTGTTTTTT.

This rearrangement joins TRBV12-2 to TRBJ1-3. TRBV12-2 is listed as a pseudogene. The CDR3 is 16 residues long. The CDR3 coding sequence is TGTGCAAGTCGCCCCTTACGGGACTGCTCTGGAAACACCATATATTTT. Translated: CASRPLRDCSGNTIYF.